The 7 T cell receptor beta chains below come from one sample, sequenced in a study of blood T cell repertoires in COVID-19 (dated by TCRdb to 2020 to 2022). The library was produced with the immunoSEQ multiplex PCR assay. The immuneACCESS repertoire file appears here via TCRdb, limited to in-frame rearrangements. These files lack a portion of the clones; in checked studies, under half of the deficit traces to unresolved V genes, and the cause of the others is not known. The sample profile shows almost 85,000 clones; about 89% of them were found once. The top ten hold 1% to 1.5% of the sample. Sequencing was done on a sample of PBMCs or T cells enriched from blood (not recorded which). The receptor set was obtained from a woman aged 50 to 60 with acute COVID-19.

The chain combines TRBV5-8 with TRBJ2-7, with 7 bases aligning to TRBD1. The ends lost 5 bases at V and 2 bases at J; junction bases unmatched: 4. The length of the CDR3 is 13 residues. Germline assignment: CDR1 SGHTS and CDR2 YDEGEE. CDR3 amino acids: CASRARGTYEQYF. The CDR3, as DNA: TGTGCCAGCAGGGCCAGGGGGACCTACGAGCAGTACTTC.

V and J are TRBV9 and TRBJ2-7; 8 bases are a match to TRBD2. Germline V CDR1 and CDR2: SGDLS, YYNGEE. V lost 4 bases, J lost 2 bases, and 14 bases stayed unmatched. The CDR3 has 17 amino acids. CDR3 sequence reads: CASSPNPGGAGTYEQYF. The CDR3 DNA reads as TGTGCCAGCAGCCCAAATCCGGGGGGGGCAGGGACCTACGAGCAGTACTTC.

The chain uses TRBV4-1 and TRBJ2-4; D is undetermined. Germline CDR1 reads MGHRA; CDR2 reads YSYEKL. The CDR3 is 16 residues long. Trimming left V 2 bases short and J 2 bases short, with 13 bases between. This CDR3 is CASSQYGFGTKNIQYF. CDR3 bases: TGCGCCAGCAGCCAATACGGGTTCGGAACCAAAAACATTCAGTACTTC.

CDR3 DNA: TGTGCCAGCAGCTTAAATAGCGGGGAAAGTGGCTACACCTTC. It encodes CASSLNSGESGYTF. The chain carries TRBV5-5 and TRBJ1-2; D ambiguous. Deletions cut 2 bases from V and 7 bases from J, with 15 bases between. Germline V gives CDR1 SGHKS, CDR2 YYEKEE (reference sequence). The CDR3 loop spans 14 amino acids.

DNA for the CDR3: TGTGCCAGCAGCCAAGACGAGGGTTTGGACTATGGCTACACCTTC. Translation gives CASSQDEGLDYGYTF. The rearrangement joins TRBV4-2 to TRBJ1-2, with unresolved D. Germline-derived CDR1 and CDR2 are LGHNA and YNFKEQ. This CDR3 has 15 residues. V dropped 0 bases and J dropped 3 bases, with 11 bases sitting between them.

V gene TRBV14 combines with J gene TRBJ1-1; TRBD1 aligns across 11 bases. J gave up 7 bases and V 3 bases, and 4 bases lay outside the gene matches. The germline V gene has CDR1 SGHDN and CDR2 FVKESK. The CDR3 runs 14 residues. The DNA for the CDR3 is TGTGCCAGCAGCCACTGGACAGGGGGCTATGAAGCTTTCTTT. It translates to CASSHWTGGYEAFF.

This chain joins TRBV4-2 and TRBJ2-5; 11 positions agree with TRBD2. Germline CDR1 reads LGHNA; CDR2 reads YNFKEQ. The CDR3 runs 18 residues. J lost 0 bases, V lost 3 bases, and 9 bases had no gene match. The CDR3 loop reads CASSHFSSSGRNQETQYF. CDR3 DNA sequence: TGTGCCAGCAGCCATTTTTCTTCTAGCGGGAGGAACCAAGAGACCCAGTACTTC.